These 3 T cell receptor beta chains were sequenced from one sample in a study of cytotoxic CD8 clonotypes in ibrutinib-treated CLL. Here immunoSEQ multiplex PCR was the method, and the copy in TCRdb shows in-frame clones only, minus some. Of around 27,000 clones listed, approximately 54% were seen once; the top ten hold over 4.5%. This specimen was PBMCs, taken before ibrutinib treatment. The receptors derive from a human donor with chronic lymphocytic leukemia.

This clone is medium-sized. The same CDR3 arises from other DNA sequences in this sample as well. The genes are TRBV9 and TRBJ2-1; the D is unclear. V shed 0 bases and J shed 3 bases, with 4 bases lying between them. The CDR3 has 13 amino acids. Germline assignment: CDR1 SGDLS and CDR2 YYNGEE. CDR3 in amino acids: CASSVVSYNEQFF. CDR3 DNA sequence: TGTGCCAGCAGCGTAGTCAGCTACAATGAGCAGTTCTTC. The full variable domain, with the rest looked up from reference TRBV9 and TRBJ2-1, is DSGVTQTPKHLITATGQRVTLRCSPRSGDLSVYWYQQSLDQGLQFLIQYYNGEERAKGNILERFSAQQFPDLHSELNLSSLELGDSALYFCASSVVSYNEQFFGPGTRLTVL.

This clone was seen only once. The chain couples TRBV27 to TRBJ2-1, with D perhaps TRBD1 (5 bases). CDR3 length: 15 amino acids. The ends were cut back, 3 bases at V and 7 bases at J, with 16 bases in the middle. The germline V gene encodes CDR1 MNHEY and CDR2 SMNVEV (reference sequence). The CDR3 region has the DNA TGTGCCAGCAGTTTTGAGAGTAGGGGTTTGAATGAGCAGTTCTTC. The encoded protein is CASSFESRGLNEQFF.

The rearrangement uses TRBV19 and TRBJ2-1; 11 positions match TRBD1. Germline V lookup: CDR1 LNHDA, CDR2 SQIVND (reference sequence). The J segment lost 8 bases and the V segment lost 0 bases, leaving 6 bases of the junction unmatched. CDR3 length: 16 residues. The CDR3 nucleotides are TGTGCCAGTAGTATAGATCTTGGACAGGGGGCCCATGAGCAGTTCTTC. It is translated as CASSIDLGQGAHEQFF.